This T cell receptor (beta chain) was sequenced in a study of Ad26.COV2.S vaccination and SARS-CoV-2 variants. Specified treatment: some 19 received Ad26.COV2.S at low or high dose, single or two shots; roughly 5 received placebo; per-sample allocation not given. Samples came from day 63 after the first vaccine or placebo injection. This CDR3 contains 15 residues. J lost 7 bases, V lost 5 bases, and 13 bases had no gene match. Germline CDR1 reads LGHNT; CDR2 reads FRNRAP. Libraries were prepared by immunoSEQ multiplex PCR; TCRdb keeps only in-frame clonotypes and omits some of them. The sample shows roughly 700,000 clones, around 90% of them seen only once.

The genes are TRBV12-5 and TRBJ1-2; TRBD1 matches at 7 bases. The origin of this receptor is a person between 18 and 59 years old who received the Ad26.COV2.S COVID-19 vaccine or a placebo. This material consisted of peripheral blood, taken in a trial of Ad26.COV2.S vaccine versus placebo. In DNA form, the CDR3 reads TGTGCTAGTGGTCCCGGAACCAGGGGGATGGCTGGCTACACCTTC. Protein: CASGPGTRGMAGYTF.